The 17 T cell receptor beta chains below were found in one sample sequenced in a study of T cell responses to AZD1222 COVID-19 vaccine. Clones were sequenced by immunoSEQ multiplex PCR, and TCRdb holds only the in-frame ones, with some missing. The data contain fewer than 150,000 clones, about nine tenths of them seen just once; the ten biggest clones take up more than 6%. Sample: peripheral blood, taken 28 days after the second AZD1222 dose. These receptors were obtained from an adult who received the AZD1222 COVID-19 vaccine.

The count of this clone is one. The CDR3 coding sequence is TGTGCCAGTAGTATAGGGTCACTAGCGGGAGGCTACGAGCAGTACTTC. Amino acid sequence: CASSIGSLAGGYEQYF. J is TRBJ2-7 and V is TRBV19; 12 nucleotides align to TRBD2. Germline V lookup: CDR1 LNHDA, CDR2 SQIVND (reference sequence). The CDR3 has 16 amino acids. Trimming at V came to 1 base and at J to 3 bases, leaving 4 bases not matched to a gene. The full variable domain, in which reference TRBV19 and TRBJ2-7 provide the parts outside the CDR3, is DGGITQSPKYLFRKEGQNVTLSCEQNLNHDAMYWYRQDPGQGLRLIYYSQIVNDFQKGDIAEGYSVSREKKESFPLTVTSAQKNPTAFYLCASSIGSLAGGYEQYFGPGTRLTVT.

The CDR3 DNA reads TGCGCCAGCAGTGAAGAGGTGGACAATGAGCAGTTCTTC. Amino acid sequence: CASSEEVDNEQFF. The chain is built from TRBV10-1 and TRBJ2-1; no firm D call. The CDR3 sequence is 13 residues long. Trimming shortened V by 3 bases and J by 5 bases, and 8 bases separated the two germline ends. In germline, CDR1 is WNHNN, CDR2 SYGVQD (reference sequence).

The rearrangement joins TRBV2 to TRBJ1-1; no reliable D call. CDR1 SNHLY and CDR2 FYNNEI come from the germline V gene. The length of the CDR3 is 13 residues. V dropped 6 bases and J dropped 1 base, with 9 bases sitting between them. In DNA, the CDR3 is TGTGCCAGCAGGTATACAGAGAACACTGAAGCTTTCTTT. Amino acids: CASRYTENTEAFF.

The rearrangement joins TRBV29-1 to TRBJ2-7; no clear D. This CDR3 is built from 11 residues. Germline V gene lookup returns CDR1 SQVTM and CDR2 ANQGSEA. The V gene lost 3 bases and the J gene lost 1 base, with 4 bases spanning the gap. The CDR3 is CSVEVSYEQYF. The CDR3 DNA reads as TGCAGCGTTGAGGTTTCCTACGAGCAGTACTTC.

The chain is built from TRBV25-1 and TRBJ2-7, with TRBD1 matching 7 bases. CDR1 and CDR2 from the germline V gene are MGHDK and SYGVNS. V shed 5 bases and J 6 bases; nucleotides not matched to a gene: 10. This CDR3 has 14 residues. The CDR3 is CASSLQGESAEQYF. The DNA of the CDR3 is TGTGCCAGCAGTCTCCAGGGGGAAAGTGCCGAGCAGTACTTC.

The J gene is TRBJ1-2, the V gene TRBV12-3 or TRBV12-4; perhaps TRBD1 as D (6 bases). This CDR3 has 13 residues. Between the trimmed V and J ends, which lost 9 bases and 1 base, there was a span of 12 bases. This CDR3 reads CASSGRGNYGYTF. The CDR3 bases are TGTGCCAGTTCGGGCAGGGGTAACTATGGCTACACCTTC.

This chain connects TRBV28 to TRBJ2-3, with D perhaps matching TRBD2 (7 bases). CDR1 and CDR2 from the germline V gene are MDHEN and SYDVKM. Trimming removed 3 bases at V and 7 bases at J, with 14 bases between. The CDR3 extends over 14 amino acids. CDR3 sequence reads: CASSFYREGYTQYF. The CDR3 DNA reads as TGTGCCAGCAGTTTCTACAGGGAGGGATATACGCAGTATTTT.

The V call is TRBV20-1, the J call TRBJ2-5, with a tentative D call TRBD2 (5 bases). The CDR3 runs to 15 residues. Trimming left V 8 bases short and J 0 bases short, with 19 bases between. The germline CDR1 and CDR2 sequences are DFQATT and SNEGSKA (reference sequence). CDR3 coding DNA: TGCAGTTCTATTGATGAGCGGCGTTACCAAGAGACCCAGTACTTC. This translates into CSSIDERRYQETQYF.

The chain employs TRBV7-9 and TRBJ2-5, with a weak D call TRBD1 (6 bases). V was pared by 2 bases and J by 7 bases, with 20 bases between. Germline V CDR1 and CDR2: SEHNR, FQNEAQ (reference sequence). This CDR3 is 16 amino acids long. The CDR3 DNA follows: TGTGCCAGCAGCTTACGGATCTGGGCAGGGGACGGGACCCAGTACTTC. Amino acids: CASSLRIWAGDGTQYF.

The CDR3 here is CASSPYSQINTEAFF. DNA of the CDR3: TGTGCCAGCTCACCCTACAGCCAGATAAACACTGAAGCTTTCTTT. The chain has TRBV18 and TRBJ1-1; D unresolved. V lost 3 bases and J lost 2, with 13 bases in between. Per germline, CDR1 KGHSH and CDR2 LQKENI. This CDR3 spans 15 amino acids.

This chain connects TRBV5-1 to TRBJ1-6, with D maybe TRBD1 (6 bases). This CDR3 has 16 residues. CDR1 and CDR2 (germline): SGHRS, YFSETQ. Trimming removed 3 bases at V and 5 bases at J, with 15 bases between. CDR3 coding DNA: TGCGCCAGCAGCTGGGGGCGCGGGGGGGATAATTCACCCCTCCACTTT. Encoded protein: CASSWGRGGDNSPLHF.

The rearrangement joins TRBV28 to TRBJ1-2; possible D gene TRBD1, 5 bases. Germline CDR1 MDHEN, CDR2 SYDVKM. The CDR3 loop spans 16 amino acids. V was trimmed by 7 bases and J by 1 base, leaving 19 bases between them. CDR3 amino acids: CASTPRGRGHNYGYTF. DNA for the CDR3: TGTGCCAGCACCCCGCGGGGAAGGGGTCATAACTATGGCTACACCTTC.

The chain recombines TRBV2 with TRBJ1-6; the D is unclear. CDR1 is SNHLY, CDR2 FYNNEI, per germline. This CDR3 spans 14 amino acids. V was shortened by 6 bases and J by 2 bases, with 8 bases between the two germline ends. Written as DNA, the CDR3 is TGTGCCAGCAGCTCCGGGGCCTATAATTCACCCCTCCACTTT. It yields the protein CASSSGAYNSPLHF.

In this sample, this clone turned up once. CDR3 residues: CASSEAQRSGNTIYF. CDR3 nucleotide sequence: TGTGCCAGCAGTGAAGCGCAGAGATCTGGAAACACCATATATTTT. J is TRBJ1-3 and V is TRBV6-1; unclear D gene. Trimming removed 0 bases from V and 1 base from J, with 7 bases in between. Germline CDR1 MNHNS, CDR2 SASEGT. The CDR3 has 15 amino acids.

The chain links TRBV4-2 to TRBJ1-3; D is uncertain. Germline V gives CDR1 LGHNA, CDR2 YNFKEQ. The CDR3 contains 15 residues. The ends were cut back, 4 bases at V and 4 bases at J, with 14 bases in the middle. DNA of the CDR3: TGTGCCAGCAGCCCCGAACTGGCGGGCGGAAACACCATATATTTT. This codes for CASSPELAGGNTIYF.

This clone was picked up one time. The rearrangement joins TRBV10-3 to TRBJ1-1; maybe TRBD1 (6 bases). Looked up from germline, CDR1 is ENHRY and CDR2 is SYGVKD. The length of the CDR3 is 15 residues. V was clipped by 6 bases and J by 1 base, with 15 bases between them. The DNA of the CDR3 is TGTGCCATCAGGGCGGGGGCTGTGGGGAACACTGAAGCTTTCTTT. This codes for CAIRAGAVGNTEAFF.

The V call is TRBV18, the J call TRBJ1-1, with D uncertain. V lost 3 bases and J lost 0, with 8 bases in between. CDR1 is KGHSH and CDR2 is LQKENI in the germline V gene. This CDR3 has 14 amino acids. Here the CDR3 DNA reads TGTGCCAGCTCACCGGTCCGCTTGAACACTGAAGCTTTCTTT. It yields the protein CASSPVRLNTEAFF.